This TCR beta chain was recorded in a study of blood T cells in healthy people across ages. With a J-beta primer mix and a sample-barcoded 5' primer, a second PCR ran about 6 to 11 cycles. Through a template-switch adaptor with 12 random nucleotides, each cDNA molecule received a tag. From the 5' RACE reads, TCRdb called clonotypes with MiXCR, one entry per CDR3 protein. The table lists around 2 million distinct CDR3 sequences, around 40% of them singletons. This clonotype was found a few times. No antigen is known for it. About 10 milliliters of peripheral blood were drawn from each donor into EDTA-treated tubes. Study outcomes and limitations: Bulk PBMC profiling left naive and antigen-experienced comparisons inconclusive.

This clonotype originated in a human donor in good health. Sequencing input: blood.

DNA of the CDR3: TGTGCCAGCAGCCAAAATATGGACAGCCGTGGTGAAAAACTGTTTTTT. It codes for CASSQNMDSRGEKLFF. This sequence joins TRBV6-2 or TRBV6-3 and TRBJ1-4; possible D gene TRBD1, 6 bases. Germline V lookup: CDR1 MNHEY, CDR2 SVGEGT. V lost 6 bases, J lost 7 bases, and 21 bases lay in between. This CDR3 comprises 16 residues.